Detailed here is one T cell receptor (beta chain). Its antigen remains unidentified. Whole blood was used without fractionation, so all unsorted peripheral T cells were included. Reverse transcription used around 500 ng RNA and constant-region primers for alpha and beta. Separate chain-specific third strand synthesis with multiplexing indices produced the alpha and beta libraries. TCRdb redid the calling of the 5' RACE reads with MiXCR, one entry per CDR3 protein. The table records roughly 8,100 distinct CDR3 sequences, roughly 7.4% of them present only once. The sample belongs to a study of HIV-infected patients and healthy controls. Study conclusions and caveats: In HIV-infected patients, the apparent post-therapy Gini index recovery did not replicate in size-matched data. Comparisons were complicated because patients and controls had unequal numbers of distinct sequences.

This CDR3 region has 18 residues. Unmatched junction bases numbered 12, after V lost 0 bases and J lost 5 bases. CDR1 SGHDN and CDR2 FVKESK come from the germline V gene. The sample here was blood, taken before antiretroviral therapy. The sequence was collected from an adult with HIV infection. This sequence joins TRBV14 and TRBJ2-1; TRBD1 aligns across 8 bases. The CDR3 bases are TGTGCCAGCAGCCAAGATTCGGCCCGGCAGGGGGCCAACAATGAGCAGTTCTTC. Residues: CASSQDSARQGANNEQFF.